One TCR beta chain is described in this entry. This sample stems from a study of CD8 T cells in Susac syndrome. RNA amounts of 0.5 to 1 ug underwent reverse transcription with random hexamers. Across 54 Vbeta and 13 Jbeta, TCR beta CDR3 was amplified with immunoSEQ multiplex PCR. TCRdb used MiXCR to reprocess the immunoSEQ multiplex PCR reads, holding one entry per CDR3 protein. The sample has some 120,000 distinct CDR3 sequences; around 94% are singletons. CDR1 and CDR2 (germline): LGHNA, YSLEER. The CDR3 is 16 residues long. Trimming pared 0 bases from V and 1 base from J, leaving 13 bases between. The receptor comes from a human donor with multiple sclerosis. Sequencing was carried out using CD4+ T cells from PBMCs. This chain joins TRBV4-3 and TRBJ2-7; a possible D gene is TRBD1 (6 bases). The CDR3 nucleotides are TGCGCCAGCAGCCAAGAAGGAGGACAGACGTCCTACGAGCAGTACTTC. Translated: CASSQEGGQTSYEQYF.